These 5 T cell receptor beta chains originate from one sample sequenced in a study of shared clonotypes between healthy human individuals (dated by TCRdb to the early 2020s). The library was generated by the immunoSEQ multiplex PCR assay. TCRdb obtained this table from immuneACCESS and retained in-frame rearrangements with V and J assigned. These tables miss some clones; where compared with another copy, unresolved V genes account for less than half of the shortfall, and the remainder is unexplained. In this sample the table shows 2.3 million or so clones, 85% to 95% of which occur a single time. Together, the top ten hold approximately 0.4% of the sample. Sequences were obtained from naive CD4+ T cells from PBMCs. The sample's cell subset or site label, decoded: CD45RA+ positively selected. Receptor source: a man aged 18 to 29 in good health. Some clones in this sample may be carry-over from other donors' samples.

The CDR3: CASSARLAGASSYNEQFF. The CDR3 DNA reads TGTGCCAGCAGTGCCCGACTAGCGGGGGCGAGCTCCTACAATGAGCAGTTCTTC. The chain couples TRBV25-1 to TRBJ2-1, with 12 bases fitting TRBD2. With V trimmed by 4 bases and J by 0 bases, 7 bases remained unmatched. Germline V lookup: CDR1 MGHDK, CDR2 SYGVNS. This CDR3 has 18 residues. The full variable domain, rest sourced from reference TRBV25-1 and TRBJ2-1, is EADIYQTPRYLVIGTGKKITLECSQTMGHDKMYWYQQDPGMELHLIHYSYGVNSTEKGDLSSESTVSRIRTEHFPLTLESARPSHTSQYLCASSARLAGASSYNEQFFGPGTRLTVL.

J is TRBJ2-2 and V is TRBV5-1; a weak D match, TRBD2 (5 bases). Germline values: CDR1 SGHRS, CDR2 YFSETQ. CDR3 length: 14 amino acids. Trimming took off 7 bases at V and 2 bases at J, with 12 bases between the two ends. The CDR3 loop reads CASLLGTNTGELFF. In DNA, the CDR3 is TGCGCCAGCCTACTAGGAACAAACACCGGGGAGCTGTTTTTT.

This clone is a singleton in its sample. The chain carries TRBV11-1 and TRBJ1-1; D remains unclear. The germline gives CDR1 SGHAT, CDR2 FQDESV (reference sequence). CDR3 length: 12 amino acids. The V and J ends lost 0 bases and 11 bases respectively, with 10 bases between them. This chain's CDR3 is CASSLALEKAFF. The CDR3 DNA is TGTGCCAGCAGCTTAGCGCTGGAGAAGGCTTTCTTT. The full variable domain, completed using reference TRBV11-1 and TRBJ1-1, is EAEVAQSPRYKITEKSQAVAFWCDPISGHATLYWYRQILGQGPELLVQFQDESVVDDSQLPKDRFSAERLKGVDSTLKIQPAELGDSAMYLCASSLALEKAFFGQGTRLTVV.

The V gene is TRBV27, the J gene TRBJ1-1; weak D call: TRBD1 (5 bases). Germline assignment: CDR1 MNHEY and CDR2 SMNVEV (reference sequence). The CDR3 is made up of 17 amino acids. The V end was cut by 6 bases, the J end by 5 bases, with 25 bases between. CDR3 sequence: CASRLGVWSPRGTEAFF. CDR3 in DNA: TGTGCCAGCAGGCTGGGGGTGTGGTCCCCCCGTGGAACTGAAGCTTTCTTT.

V and J are TRBV14 and TRBJ2-7, with D perhaps TRBD1 or TRBD2 (5 bases each). V was shortened by 3 bases and J by 7 bases, with 16 bases between the two germline ends. CDR3 length: 14 amino acids. Germline CDR1 and CDR2: SGHDN and FVKESK. The CDR3 loop reads CASSHRVGPGEQYF. The CDR3 DNA reads TGTGCCAGCAGCCACCGGGTGGGGCCGGGGGAGCAGTACTTC.